This T cell receptor (delta chain) derives from a study of gamma-delta T cells after stem cell transplantation. TCRdb re-processed the RT-PCR reads via CATT. The sample has approximately 4,200 delta-chain clones; about 15% are singletons. This clone was found a few times. TCRdb attributes to this sequence the protein of a much larger clone, which differs from the DNA translation at residue 11; a read error is likely, and the protein displayed is translated from the DNA. CDR1 and CDR2 (germline): GEAIGNYY, EKD. The CDR3 loop spans 17 amino acids. The receptor was derived from a human donor. It is not recorded whose cells these are; they may come from a transplant donor. The chain uses TRDV2 and TRDJ3; maybe TRDD3 (6 bases). Source material: gamma-delta T cells. CDR3: CACDTVLGSWNTRQMFF. In DNA form, the CDR3 reads TGTGCCTGTGACACCGTACTGGGCTCCTGGAACACCCGACAGATGTTTTTC.